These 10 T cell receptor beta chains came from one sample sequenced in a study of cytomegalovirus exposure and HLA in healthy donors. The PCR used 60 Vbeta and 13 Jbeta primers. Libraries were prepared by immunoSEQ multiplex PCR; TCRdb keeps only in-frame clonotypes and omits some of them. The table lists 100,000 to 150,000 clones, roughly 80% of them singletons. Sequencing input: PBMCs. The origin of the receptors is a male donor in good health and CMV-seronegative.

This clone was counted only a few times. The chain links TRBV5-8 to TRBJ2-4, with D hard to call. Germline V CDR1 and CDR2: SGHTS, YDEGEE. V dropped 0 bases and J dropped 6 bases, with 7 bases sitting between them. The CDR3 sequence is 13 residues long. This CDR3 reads CASSLGQANIQYF. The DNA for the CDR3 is TGTGCCAGCAGCTTGGGACAAGCAAACATTCAGTACTTC.

The CDR3 bases are TGTGCCAGCTCACCACAGGGGATACGCGAAAAACTGTTTTTT. It yields the protein CASSPQGIREKLFF. J is TRBJ1-4 and V is TRBV18, with TRBD1 as a possible D gene (5 bases). The CDR3 runs to 14 residues. The ends were cut back, 1 base at V and 8 bases at J, with 11 bases in the middle. Germline V gene sequence: CDR1 KGHSH, CDR2 LQKENI. Variable domain in full (rest from reference TRBV18 and TRBJ1-4): NAGVMQNPRHLVRRRGQEARLRCSPMKGHSHVYWYRQLPEEGLKFMVYLQKENIIDESGMPKERFSAEFPKEGPSILRIQQVVRGDSAAYFCASSPQGIREKLFFGSGTQLSVL.

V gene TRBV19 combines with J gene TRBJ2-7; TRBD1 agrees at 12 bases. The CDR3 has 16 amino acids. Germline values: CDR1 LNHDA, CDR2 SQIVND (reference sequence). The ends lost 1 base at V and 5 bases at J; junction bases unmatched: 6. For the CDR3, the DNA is TGTGCCAGTAGTATAGCGGGCGGGACAGGGGGCAACGAGCAGTACTTC. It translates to CASSIAGGTGGNEQYF.

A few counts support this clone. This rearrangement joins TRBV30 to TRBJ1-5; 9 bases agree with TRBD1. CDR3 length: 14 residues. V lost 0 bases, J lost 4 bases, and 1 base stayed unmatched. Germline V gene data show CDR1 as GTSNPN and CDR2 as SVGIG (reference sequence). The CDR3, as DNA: TGTGCCTGGAGTGTAGGACAGGGGAATCAGCCCCAGCATTTT. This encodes CAWSVGQGNQPQHF.

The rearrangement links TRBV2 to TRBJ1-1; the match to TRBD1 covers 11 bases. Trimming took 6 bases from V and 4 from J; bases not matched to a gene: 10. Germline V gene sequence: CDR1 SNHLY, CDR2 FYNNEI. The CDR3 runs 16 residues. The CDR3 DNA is TGTGCCAGCAGCCTCCGGGACAGGGGGAGCGGCACTGAAGCTTTCTTT. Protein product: CASSLRDRGSGTEAFF. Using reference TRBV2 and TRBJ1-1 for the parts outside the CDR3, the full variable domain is EPEVTQTPSHQVTQMGQEVILRCVPISNHLYFYWYRQILGQKVEFLVSFYNNEISEKSEIFDDQFSVERPDGSNFTLKIRSTKLEDSAMYFCASSLRDRGSGTEAFFGQGTRLTVV.

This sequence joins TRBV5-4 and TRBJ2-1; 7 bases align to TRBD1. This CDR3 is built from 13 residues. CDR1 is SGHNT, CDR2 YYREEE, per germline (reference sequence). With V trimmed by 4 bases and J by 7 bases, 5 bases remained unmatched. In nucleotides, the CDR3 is TGTGCCAGCAGCCTAACAGGGGTAAATGAGCAGTTCTTC. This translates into CASSLTGVNEQFF.

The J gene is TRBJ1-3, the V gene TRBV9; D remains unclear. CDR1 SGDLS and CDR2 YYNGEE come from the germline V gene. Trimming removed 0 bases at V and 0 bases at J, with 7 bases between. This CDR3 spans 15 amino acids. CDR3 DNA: TGTGCCAGCAGCGTAGATCCTTACTCTGGAAACACCATATATTTT. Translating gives CASSVDPYSGNTIYF.

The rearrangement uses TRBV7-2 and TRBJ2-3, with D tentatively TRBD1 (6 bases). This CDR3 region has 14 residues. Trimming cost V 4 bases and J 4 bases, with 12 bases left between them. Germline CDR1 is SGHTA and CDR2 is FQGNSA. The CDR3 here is CASSYDRLSDTQYF. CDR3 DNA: TGTGCCAGCAGCTACGACAGGTTGTCAGATACGCAGTATTTT. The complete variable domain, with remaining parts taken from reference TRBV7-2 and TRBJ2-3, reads GAGVSQSPSNKVTEKGKDVELRCDPISGHTALYWYRQSLGQGLEFLIYFQGNSAPDKSGLPSDRFSAERTGGSVSTLTIQRTQQEDSAVYLCASSYDRLSDTQYFGPGTRLTVL.

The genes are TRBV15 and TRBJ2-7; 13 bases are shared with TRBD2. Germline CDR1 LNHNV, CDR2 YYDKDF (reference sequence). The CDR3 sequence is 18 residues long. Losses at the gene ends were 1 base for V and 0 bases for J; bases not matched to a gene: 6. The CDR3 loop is CATSRGVGLAGLSYEQYF. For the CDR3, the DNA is TGTGCCACCAGCAGAGGGGTGGGACTAGCGGGACTCTCCTACGAGCAGTACTTC.

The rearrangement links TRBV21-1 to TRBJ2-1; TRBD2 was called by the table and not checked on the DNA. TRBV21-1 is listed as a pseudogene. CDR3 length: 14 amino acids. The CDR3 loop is CASSKARGNNEQFF. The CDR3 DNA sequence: TGTGCCAGCAGCAAAGCGCGCGGGAACAATGAGCAGTTCTTC.